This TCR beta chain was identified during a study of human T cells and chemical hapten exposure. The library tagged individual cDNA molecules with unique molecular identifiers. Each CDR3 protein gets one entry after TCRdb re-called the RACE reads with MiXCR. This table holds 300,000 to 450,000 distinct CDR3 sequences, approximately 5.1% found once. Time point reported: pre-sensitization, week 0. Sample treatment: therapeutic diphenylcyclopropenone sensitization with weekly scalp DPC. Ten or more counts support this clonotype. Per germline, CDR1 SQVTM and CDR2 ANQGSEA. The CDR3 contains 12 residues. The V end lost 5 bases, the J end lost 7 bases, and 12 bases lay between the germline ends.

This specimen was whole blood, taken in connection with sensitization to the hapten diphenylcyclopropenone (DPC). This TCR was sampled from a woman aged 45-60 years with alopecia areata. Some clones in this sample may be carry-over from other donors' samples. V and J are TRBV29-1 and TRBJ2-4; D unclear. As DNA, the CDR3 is TGCAGCGTTCCTTCCGGAACGAACATTCAGTACTTC. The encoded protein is CSVPSGTNIQYF. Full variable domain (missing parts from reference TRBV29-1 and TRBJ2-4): SAVISQKPSRDICQRGTSLTIQCQVDSQVTMMFWYRQQPGQSLTLIATANQGSEATYESGFVIDKFPISRPNLTFSTLTVSNMSPEDSSIYLCSVPSGTNIQYFGAGTRLSVL.